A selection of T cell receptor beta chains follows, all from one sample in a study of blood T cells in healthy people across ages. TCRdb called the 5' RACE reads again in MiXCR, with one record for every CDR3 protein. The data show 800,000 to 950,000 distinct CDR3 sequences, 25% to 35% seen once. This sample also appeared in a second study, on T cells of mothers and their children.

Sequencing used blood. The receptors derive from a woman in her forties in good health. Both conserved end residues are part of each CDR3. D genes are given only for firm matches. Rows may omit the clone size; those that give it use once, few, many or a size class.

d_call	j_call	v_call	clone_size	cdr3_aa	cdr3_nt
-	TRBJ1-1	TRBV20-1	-	CSASVAPGTEAFF	TGCAGTGCTAGCGTAGCCCCTGGGACTGAAGCTTTCTTT
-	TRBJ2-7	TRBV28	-	CASSAGYTFYEQYF	TGTGCCAGCAGCGCGGGCTATACTTTCTACGAGCAGTACTTC
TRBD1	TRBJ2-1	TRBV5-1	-	CASSSERTGCNEQFF	TGCGCCAGCAGCTCCGAGAGGACAGGGTGTAATGAGCAGTTCTTC
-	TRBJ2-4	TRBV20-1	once	CSATALGVSLDKNIQYF	TGCAGTGCTACCGCCCTGGGGGTATCTTTGGACAAAAACATTCAGTACTTC
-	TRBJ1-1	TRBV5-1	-	CASSGTQGTNTEAFF	TGCGCCAGCAGCGGAACACAGGGAACGAACACTGAAGCTTTCTTT
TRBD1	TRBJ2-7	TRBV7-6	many	CASSERDSSYEQYF	TGTGCCAGCAGCGAGAGGGACAGCTCCTACGAGCAGTACTTC
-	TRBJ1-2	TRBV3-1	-	CASSQFTGNWGYGYTF	TGTGCCAGCAGCCAATTTACAGGGAACTGGGGGTATGGCTACACCTTC
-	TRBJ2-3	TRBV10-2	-	CASSARDILDMQYF	TGCGCCAGCAGTGCTAGGGACATTCTTGATATGCAGTATTTT
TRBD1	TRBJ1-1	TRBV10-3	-	CAISSRTGSLPEAFF	TGTGCCATCAGTTCCCGGACAGGGAGTTTGCCTGAAGCTTTCTTT
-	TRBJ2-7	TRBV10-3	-	CAISTGRYEQYF	TGTGCCATCAGTACCGGCAGGTACGAGCAGTACTTC
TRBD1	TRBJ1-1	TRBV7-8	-	CASSQQGARGTEAFF	TGTGCCAGCAGTCAACAGGGGGCGCGGGGCACTGAAGCTTTCTTT
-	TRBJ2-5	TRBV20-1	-	CSARDPVMGWETQYF	TGCAGTGCTAGAGATCCGGTTATGGGGTGGGAGACCCAGTACTTC
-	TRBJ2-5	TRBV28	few	CASSPNPTTPVLEETQYF	TGTGCCAGTTCTCCAAACCCCACTACCCCGGTCCTTGAAGAGACCCAGTACTTC
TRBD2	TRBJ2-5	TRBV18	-	CASSPPGLAGGPRETQYF	TGTGCCAGCTCACCACCGGGACTAGCGGGGGGGCCTCGGGAGACCCAGTACTTC
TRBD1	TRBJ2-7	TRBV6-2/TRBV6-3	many	CASSLTGTGKNEQYF	TGTGCCAGCAGTTTAACTGGGACAGGTAAAAACGAGCAGTACTTC
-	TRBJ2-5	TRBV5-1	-	CASSESGGGQETQYF	TGCGCCAGCAGCGAGTCAGGTGGGGGTCAAGAGACCCAGTACTTC
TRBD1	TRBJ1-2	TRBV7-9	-	CASSGEIGQAWYGYTF	TGTGCCAGCAGCGGCGAAATAGGACAGGCCTGGTATGGCTACACCTTC
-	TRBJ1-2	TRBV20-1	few	CSAPWDTFNYGYTF	TGCAGCGCCCCTTGGGACACCTTCAACTATGGCTACACCTTC
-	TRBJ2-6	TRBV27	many	CASTQQGGANVLTF	TGTGCCAGCACTCAACAGGGAGGGGCCAACGTCCTGACTTTC
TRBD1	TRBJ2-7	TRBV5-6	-	CASSEGQVKLEQYF	TGTGCCAGCAGCGAGGGACAGGTCAAGCTGGAGCAGTACTTC
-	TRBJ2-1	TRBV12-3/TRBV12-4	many	CASSRTVYNEQFF	TGTGCCAGCAGTAGGACGGTCTACAATGAGCAGTTCTTC
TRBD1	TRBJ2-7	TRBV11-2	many	CASSDRDRGSYEQYF	TGTGCCAGCAGCGACCGGGACAGGGGGTCCTACGAGCAGTACTTC
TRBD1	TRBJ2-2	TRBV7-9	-	CASRSQGAEERFF	TGTGCCAGCAGATCCCAGGGGGCGGAGGAGCGGTTTTTT
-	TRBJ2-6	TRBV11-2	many	CASSLAAANVLTF	TGTGCCAGCAGCTTAGCGGCGGCCAACGTCCTGACTTTC
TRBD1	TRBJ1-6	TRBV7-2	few	CASSPRTGYESPLHF	TGTGCCAGCAGCCCCCGGACAGGGTATGAATCACCCCTCCACTTT
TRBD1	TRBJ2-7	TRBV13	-	CASSSTGQGIYEQYF	TGTGCCAGCAGCTCCACGGGACAGGGTATCTACGAGCAGTACTTC
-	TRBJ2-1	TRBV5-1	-	CASSNGLYNEQFF	TGCGCCAGCAGCAACGGACTCTACAATGAGCAGTTCTTC
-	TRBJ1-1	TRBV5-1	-	CASSMEVGTEAFF	TGCGCCAGCAGCATGGAGGTGGGCACTGAAGCTTTCTTT
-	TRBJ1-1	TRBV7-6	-	CASSLGWGRNTEAFF	TGTGCCAGCAGCTTAGGTTGGGGGCGGAACACTGAAGCTTTCTTT
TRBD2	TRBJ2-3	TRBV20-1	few	CSAKYGGATDTQYF	TGCAGTGCTAAGTACGGGGGGGCCACAGATACGCAGTATTTT
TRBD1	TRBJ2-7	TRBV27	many	CASSVQGAFVYEQYF	TGTGCCAGCAGTGTACAGGGGGCGTTTGTCTACGAGCAGTACTTC
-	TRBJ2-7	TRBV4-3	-	CASSQISAPTYEQYF	TGCGCCAGCAGCCAAATATCGGCTCCCACCTACGAGCAGTACTTC
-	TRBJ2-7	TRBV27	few	CASSYWDGSYEQYF	TGTGCCAGCAGTTATTGGGACGGGTCCTACGAGCAGTACTTC
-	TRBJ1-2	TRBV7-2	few	CASSLPADRGYTF	TGTGCCAGCAGCCTGCCGGCGGACCGTGGCTACACCTTC
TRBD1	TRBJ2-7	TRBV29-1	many	CSVESSGTGGLSTYEQYF	TGCAGCGTTGAATCGTCCGGGACAGGGGGCCTGTCGACCTACGAGCAGTACTTC